Below are 9 T cell receptor beta chains sequenced from a single sample in a study of OX40 agonist ivuxolimab in advanced cancers. Clones were read by immunoSEQ multiplex PCR, and TCRdb kept only the in-frame ones, dropping some. Of 50,000 to 75,000 clones in the sample, 90% to 95% are singletons; the top ten hold around 19%. The material was CD4+ or CD8+ T cells sorted from blood, obtained in a trial of the OX40 agonist ivuxolimab. The receptors stem from an adult with an advanced solid tumor such as melanoma, head and neck, liver or kidney cancer.

This chain uses TRBV6-5 with TRBJ1-1, with D uncertain. The CDR3 is made up of 14 amino acids. Per the germline V gene, CDR1 is MNHEY and CDR2 is SVGAGI. Trimming removed 4 bases at V and 3 bases at J, with 12 bases between. CDR3 nucleotides: TGTGCCAGCAGTTCGCACGGGCGGGACACTGAAGCTTTCTTT. Its translation is CASSSHGRDTEAFF.

V and J are TRBV7-8 and TRBJ1-1; D gene uncertain. Germline CDR1 SGHVS, CDR2 FQNEAQ. The CDR3 extends over 14 amino acids. V was shortened by 1 base and J by 0 bases, with 6 bases between the two germline ends. CDR3 protein: CASSLGGMNTEAFF. The DNA of the CDR3 is TGTGCCAGCAGCTTAGGCGGCATGAACACTGAAGCTTTCTTT. Full variable domain (remainder filled in from reference TRBV7-8 and TRBJ1-1): GAGVSQSPRYKVAKRGQDVALRCDPISGHVSLFWYQQALGQGPEFLTYFQNEAQLDKSGLPSDRFFAERPEGSVSTLKIQRTQQEDSAVYLCASSLGGMNTEAFFGQGTRLTVV.

The chain is built from TRBV7-9 and TRBJ2-7; possibly TRBD1 for D (5 bases). The V and J ends lost 4 bases and 3 bases respectively, with 10 bases between them. The germline V gene has CDR1 SEHNR and CDR2 FQNEAQ (reference sequence). CDR3 length: 13 residues. The CDR3 loop is CASSSGQRYEQYF. The CDR3, as DNA: TGTGCCAGCAGCTCCGGACAACGCTACGAGCAGTACTTC.

The chain employs TRBV15 and TRBJ1-1; 8 positions agree with TRBD1. The germline CDR1 and CDR2 sequences are LNHNV and YYDKDF (reference sequence). The CDR3 consists of 15 residues. Trimming at V came to 5 bases and at J to 5 bases, leaving 10 bases not matched to a gene. For the CDR3, the DNA is TGTGCCACCAGCTTTATGACAGGGGTATTGACTGAAGCTTTCTTT. Its translation is CATSFMTGVLTEAFF. The complete variable domain, with remaining parts taken from reference TRBV15 and TRBJ1-1, reads DAMVIQNPRYQVTQFGKPVTLSCSQTLNHNVMYWYQQKSSQAPKLLFHYYDKDFNNEADTPDNFQSRRPNTSFCFLDIRSPGLGDTAMYLCATSFMTGVLTEAFFGQGTRLTVV.

The gene calls are TRBV4-1 and TRBJ1-4; D is ambiguous. Between the trimmed V and J ends, which lost 0 bases and 9 bases, there was a span of 20 bases. Germline loops: CDR1 MGHRA, CDR2 YSYEKL. The CDR3 extends over 17 amino acids. CDR3 in DNA: TGCGCCAGCAGCCAAGATCTCCTCGGCAGCTCTAGGAAAAAACTGTTTTTT. Protein: CASSQDLLGSSRKKLFF.

This CDR3 reads CASSQPGQGNGYGYTF. The CDR3 DNA reads TGCGCCAGCAGCCAACCGGGACAGGGGAATGGCTATGGCTACACCTTC. The chain couples TRBV4-1 to TRBJ1-2, with 10 bases identical to TRBD1. V shed 2 bases and J 4 bases; nucleotides not matched to a gene: 7. The CDR3 has 16 amino acids. The germline gives CDR1 MGHRA, CDR2 YSYEKL.

V gene TRBV7-8 combines with J gene TRBJ1-1, with unresolved D. This CDR3 is 14 amino acids long. The germline gives CDR1 SGHVS, CDR2 FQNEAQ. V was clipped by 5 bases and J by 6 bases, with 16 bases between them. This CDR3 is CASSPPGWVPEAFF. The CDR3 DNA follows: TGTGCCAGCAGCCCCCCGGGTTGGGTCCCTGAAGCTTTCTTT.

This clone was seen just once. Different DNA sequences within this sample yield the same CDR3. The rearrangement joins TRBV6-6 to TRBJ2-2; D gene ambiguous. This CDR3 contains 12 residues. CDR1 and CDR2 from the germline V gene are MNHNY and SVGAGI (reference sequence). V lost 2 bases to trimming and J lost 5 bases, with 3 bases between them. CDR3 sequence reads: CASSYITGELFF. The CDR3 DNA reads TGTGCCAGCAGTTACATAACCGGGGAGCTGTTTTTT.

The rearrangement joins TRBV4-2 to TRBJ2-3; 12 bases are a match to TRBD2. Unmatched junction bases numbered 10, after V lost 3 bases and J lost 3 bases. Germline V gives CDR1 LGHNA, CDR2 YNFKEQ. The CDR3 sequence is 18 residues long. The CDR3 region is CASSHTSGGPTLTDTQYF. In DNA, the CDR3 is TGTGCCAGCAGCCACACTAGCGGGGGGCCTACCCTTACAGATACGCAGTATTTT.